These T cell receptor beta chains were read from a single sample in a study of cytomegalovirus exposure and HLA in healthy donors. Profiling relied on immunoSEQ multiplex PCR, and the TCRdb table lists in-frame clones only, not all of them. The sample comprises about 150,000 clones, about 90% of which are singletons, and around 5.9% rests with the top ten. The sequenced sample was PBMCs. These receptors came from a woman aged 25-40 years in good health and CMV-seropositive. Both conserved end residues are part of each CDR3. D genes are given only for firm matches. Some rows have no size entry. The others give once, few or many, or a class for an expanded clone.

clone size,V gene,J gene,D gene,CDR3 DNA,CDR3 protein
-,TRBV20-1,TRBJ2-3,-,TGCAGTGCTAGACAAGATACGCAGTATTTT,CSARQDTQYF
once,TRBV5-1,TRBJ2-5,TRBD2,TGCGCCAGCAGCCCAGGACTAGCGGGGGGTAGAGAGACCCAGTACTTC,CASSPGLAGGRETQYF
few,TRBV7-3,TRBJ2-1,-,TGTGCCAGCAGCCGGGACTTGCTGTACGGTGAGCAGTTCTTC,CASSRDLLYGEQFF
-,TRBV10-3,TRBJ2-3,-,TGTGCCATCAGTGACAGGGCCCGGACAGATACGCAGTATTTT,CAISDRARTDTQYF
-,TRBV7-9,TRBJ2-7,-,TGTGCCAGCAGCTTGGTCGACATGGGGAGCTCCTACGAGCAGTACTTC,CASSLVDMGSSYEQYF
-,TRBV10-2,TRBJ2-3,-,TGCGCCAGCAGTGAGCACGGTCGCACAGATACGCAGTATTTT,CASSEHGRTDTQYF
once,TRBV6-5,TRBJ2-3,TRBD1,TGTGCCAGCAGTGTCGGGACAGCCGGTAGAGATACGCAGTATTTT,CASSVGTAGRDTQYF
-,TRBV14,TRBJ2-7,TRBD2,TGTGCCAGCAGCCCCCTGGGGGGGTTGACTAGCGGGGTCTTCGGGAAGCAGTACTTC,CASSPLGGLTSGVFGKQYF
once,TRBV19,TRBJ1-5,-,TGTGCCAGTAGTATAGGAATAGGCAATCAGCCCCAGCATTTT,CASSIGIGNQPQHF
-,TRBV25-1,TRBJ2-3,TRBD2,TGTGCCAGCAGTGCTAGCGGGACAGATACGCAGTATTTT,CASSASGTDTQYF
-,TRBV14,TRBJ2-2,-,TGTGCCAGCAGCCGAGAGGGACTCTACACCGGGGAGCTGTTTTTT,CASSREGLYTGELFF
-,TRBV29-1,TRBJ2-7,-,TGCAGCGTGGAAACAGGGCTAGAGCAGTACTTC,CSVETGLEQYF
-,TRBV18,TRBJ2-1,TRBD2,TGTGCCAGCTCACCCGCGGGAGGGCCGAATGAGCAGTTCTTC,CASSPAGGPNEQFF
-,TRBV7-9,TRBJ1-2,-,TGTGCCAGCAGCACGACGAAACGGGGAGGGACCTATGGCTACACCTTC,CASSTTKRGGTYGYTF
-,TRBV7-2,TRBJ2-5,-,TGTGCCAGCAGCTTACGGCGGCAAGAGACCCAGTACTTC,CASSLRRQETQYF
-,TRBV27,TRBJ2-1,TRBD2,TGTGCCAGCAGTTTTGGTCTAGCGGGGGCTAATGAGCAGTTCTTC,CASSFGLAGANEQFF
-,TRBV13,TRBJ1-1,TRBD1,TGTGCCAGCAGTAGAAGAAAGGGGGCGGACACTGAAGCTTTCTTT,CASSRRKGADTEAFF
-,TRBV2,TRBJ2-7,-,TGTGCCAGCAAGGAATGGGGCACAAGCTCCTACGAGCAGTACTTC,CASKEWGTSSYEQYF
-,TRBV27,TRBJ1-5,-,TGTGCCAGCAGTCAATCAGCCTACCAGGGGAATCAGCCCCAGCATTTT,CASSQSAYQGNQPQHF
-,TRBV2,TRBJ1-3,TRBD1,TGTGCCAGCGGGTCGGCCAGGGGGCAAGAAAACACCATATATTTT,CASGSARGQENTIYF
-,TRBV6-1,TRBJ2-7,-,TGTGCCAGCAGTGGGAGGGAGGCGTATTACGAGCAGTACTTC,CASSGREAYYEQYF
-,TRBV5-4,TRBJ1-1,-,TGTGCCAGCAGCTTGGACCCCCCCCGTCCTAGGAGAGGCACTGAAGCTTTCTTT,CASSLDPPRPRRGTEAFF
-,TRBV7-9,TRBJ2-4,TRBD2,TGTGCCAGCAGCTTCGAGACTAGCGGGAGAAACATTCAGTACTTC,CASSFETSGRNIQYF